The 3 T cell receptor beta chains below were found in one sample sequenced in a study of blood T cell repertoires in COVID-19. The repertoire was sequenced with immunoSEQ multiplex PCR; TCRdb's copy has only in-frame clones and lacks some. The table shows about 280,000 clones, with 86% occurring only once. The source material was peripheral blood. These receptors originate from a woman aged 30 to 39 with active or convalescent COVID-19.

DNA of the CDR3: TGTGCCAGCAGTGAAGCGCGCGCGAATTCACCCCTCCACTTT. Its translation: CASSEARANSPLHF. This chain joins TRBV6-1 and TRBJ1-6; unclear D gene. Trimming removed 0 bases at V and 7 bases at J, with 7 bases between. The CDR3 spans 14 residues. The germline V gene has CDR1 MNHNS and CDR2 SASEGT.

The chain couples TRBV12-5 to TRBJ2-5, with 11 bases that match TRBD1. Unmatched junction bases numbered 15, after V lost 10 bases and J lost 5 bases. Per germline, CDR1 LGHNT and CDR2 FRNRAP. CDR3 length: 16 amino acids. CDR3 region: CATDRGQGAGCETQYF. CDR3 bases: TGTGCTACCGACCGCGGACAGGGGGCCGGCTGCGAGACCCAGTACTTC.

V and J are TRBV3-1 (or the pseudogene TRBV3-2) and TRBJ1-1; no clear D. The CDR3 is 15 residues long. Between the trimmed V and J ends, which lost 0 bases and 0 bases, there was a span of 8 bases. Germline V lookup: CDR1 LGHDT, CDR2 YNNKEL (reference sequence). The CDR3 spells CASSQEEFMNTEAFF. CDR3 sequence (DNA): TGTGCCAGCAGCCAAGAAGAGTTCATGAACACTGAAGCTTTCTTT.